These 17 T cell receptor beta chains were sequenced from one sample in a study of T cells in Graves' hyperthyroidism and ophthalmopathy. TCR beta CDR3 region amplification was performed from RNA transcripts. TCR CDR3 regions were first amplified by RT-PCR with HTBI primers. One entry per CDR3 protein results from TCRdb running MiXCR on the multiplex PCR reads. The table has about 530,000 distinct CDR3 sequences, 15% to 20% seen once. Sequenced input: blood. The receptors stem from a woman aged 18-30 years with Graves' ophthalmopathy.

This clonotype has more than one count but fewer than ten. This may arise from a read error, as a much more abundant clone is one base away. V and J are TRBV30 and TRBJ1-1, with no clear D. In germline, CDR1 is GTSNPN, CDR2 SVGIG (reference sequence). The CDR3 is 13 residues long. V shed 3 bases and J shed 1 base, with 9 bases lying between them. The CDR3 here is CAWRQDPNTEAFF. CDR3 DNA: TGTGCCTGGAGGCAGGACCCGAACACTGAAGCTTTCTTT. Full variable domain (missing parts from reference TRBV30 and TRBJ1-1): SQTIHQWPATLVQPVGSPLSLECTVEGTSNPNLYWYRQAAGRGLQLLFYSVGIGQISSEVPQNLSASRPQDRQFILSSKKLLLSDSGFYLCAWRQDPNTEAFFGQGTRLTVV.

At least ten counts were recorded for this clonotype. This chain connects TRBV7-6 to TRBJ2-7; D uncertain. Trimming cost V 4 bases and J 5 bases, with 27 bases left between them. CDR1 and CDR2 (germline): SGHVS, FNYEAQ. There are 18 residues in the CDR3. The CDR3 nucleotides are TGTGCCAGCAGCTCCCTCCTAGTAGCCGGCCAGACCCCCCACGAGCAGTACTTC. It codes for CASSSLLVAGQTPHEQYF. Full variable domain (outside the CDR3, taken from reference TRBV7-6 and TRBJ2-7): GAGVSQSPRYKVTKRGQDVALRCDPISGHVSLYWYRQALGQGPEFLTYFNYEAQQDKSGLPNDRFSAERPEGSISTLTIQRTEQRDSAMYRCASSSLLVAGQTPHEQYFGPGTRLTVT.

The chain carries TRBV6-6 and TRBJ2-7; 7 nucleotides agree with TRBD2. The CDR3 covers 16 residues. From germline, CDR1 is MNHNY and CDR2 SVGAGI (reference sequence). V dropped 0 bases and J dropped 3; count of bases not matched to a gene: 8. The CDR3 loop is CASSYSRAGPYYEQYF. In DNA, the CDR3 is TGTGCCAGCAGTTACTCGAGAGCGGGACCCTACTACGAGCAGTACTTC.

In its sample, this clonotype was seen many times. This chain links TRBV29-1 with TRBJ1-1; 7 positions match TRBD1. V gave up 5 bases and J gave up 0 bases; unmatched junction bases: 6. The CDR3 has 14 residues. Germline V gene lookup returns CDR1 SQVTM and CDR2 ANQGSEA. In nucleotides, the CDR3 is TGCAGCGTTATGGACAGGAGAATGAACACTGAAGCTTTCTTT. Translated, it gives CSVMDRRMNTEAFF. The full variable domain, with the rest looked up from reference TRBV29-1 and TRBJ1-1, is SAVISQKPSRDICQRGTSLTIQCQVDSQVTMMFWYRQQPGQSLTLIATANQGSEATYESGFVIDKFPISRPNLTFSTLTVSNMSPEDSSIYLCSVMDRRMNTEAFFGQGTRLTVV.

At least ten counts were recorded for this clonotype. The V call is TRBV28, the J call TRBJ2-3; no firm D call. CDR3 size: 16 residues. Germline CDR1 is MDHEN and CDR2 is SYDVKM. Trimming took off 5 bases at V and 0 bases at J, with 15 bases between the two ends. CDR3 in amino acids: CASSPLLSGSTDTQYF. In DNA, the CDR3 is TGTGCCAGCAGTCCACTCTTGTCCGGGAGCACAGATACGCAGTATTTT.

This clonotype was observed at least ten times. As DNA, the CDR3 is TGTGCCAGCTCATTCCGGTCGGCGAGGGAGACCCAGTACTTC. Amino acids: CASSFRSARETQYF. The rearrangement joins TRBV18 to TRBJ2-5, with D unclear. V was cut by 5 bases and J by 5 bases, with 15 bases left in between. Germline V gives CDR1 KGHSH, CDR2 LQKENI. This CDR3 spans 14 amino acids.

V usage is TRBV5-1 and J usage is TRBJ1-5; D is possibly TRBD1 (6 bases). This CDR3 spans 14 amino acids. Trimming shortened V by 4 bases and J by 6 bases, and 14 bases separated the two germline ends. Germline V lookup: CDR1 SGHRS, CDR2 YFSETQ. This CDR3 reads CASSPVGGGQPQHF. CDR3 DNA: TGCGCCAGCAGCCCGGTGGGGGGCGGTCAGCCCCAGCATTTT.

This clonotype has ten or more counts. The CDR3 reads CASSLDMYEQYF. DNA of the CDR3: TGTGCCAGCAGCTTAGATATGTACGAGCAGTACTTC. The rearrangement joins TRBV7-2 to TRBJ2-7, with D hard to call. The V gene lost 1 base and the J gene lost 4 bases, with 5 bases spanning the gap. CDR1 and CDR2 from the germline V gene are SGHTA and FQGNSA. The CDR3 sequence is 12 residues long.

This clonotype showed up just a few times. The chain links TRBV20-1 to TRBJ1-4; the D gene is possibly TRBD1 (6 bases). This CDR3 has 15 residues. The germline V gene has CDR1 DFQATT and CDR2 SNEGSKA (reference sequence). Trimming removed 5 bases at V and 7 bases at J, with 20 bases between. Here the CDR3 DNA reads TGCAGTGCTCGCGTTACAGGGAGATCGGGTGAAAAACTGTTTTTT. Translation: CSARVTGRSGEKLFF.

Here the CDR3 reads CASSQEVGRTEAFF. The CDR3 region has the DNA TGCGCCAGCAGCCAAGAAGTGGGGAGAACTGAAGCTTTCTTT. This chain connects TRBV4-1 to TRBJ1-1, with D uncertain. The CDR3 is 14 residues long. Trimming shortened V by 0 bases and J by 5 bases, and 10 bases separated the two germline ends. Looked up from germline, CDR1 is MGHRA and CDR2 is YSYEKL.

This clonotype was found a few times. The V call is TRBV12-3 or TRBV12-4, the J call TRBJ2-1; 7 bases line up with TRBD2. J lost 10 bases, V lost 7 bases, and 7 bases had no gene match. The CDR3 has 12 residues. The CDR3 nucleotides are TGTGCCAGCAATCAGGGAGGGTACGAGCAGTTCTTC. Amino acids: CASNQGGYEQFF.

The chain links TRBV7-9 to TRBJ2-7; the match to TRBD1 covers 7 bases. V trimming: 4 bases; J trimming: 4 bases; junction bases outside the gene matches: 7. The CDR3 consists of 14 residues. Germline-derived CDR1 and CDR2 are SEHNR and FQNEAQ (reference sequence). CDR3 region: CASSSGQTLYEQYF. The CDR3 bases are TGTGCCAGCAGCTCGGGACAGACCCTTTACGAGCAGTACTTC.

CDR3 loop: CASSLGDILWPGELFF. The CDR3 DNA is TGTGCCAGCAGCTTAGGGGACATCCTTTGGCCCGGGGAGCTGTTTTTT. The chain links TRBV7-2 to TRBJ2-2; weak D call: TRBD1 (6 bases). This CDR3 has 16 residues. Germline lookup yields CDR1 SGHTA and CDR2 FQGNSA. Trimming removed 1 base from V and 6 bases from J, with 15 bases in between. Using reference TRBV7-2 and TRBJ2-2 for the parts outside the CDR3, the full variable domain is GAGVSQSPSNKVTEKGKDVELRCDPISGHTALYWYRQSLGQGLEFLIYFQGNSAPDKSGLPSDRFSAERTGGSVSTLTIQRTQQEDSAVYLCASSLGDILWPGELFFGEGSRLTVL.

This clonotype occurred many times. Being one base from a much bigger clone, this may be a read error. This chain links TRBV13 with TRBJ2-1; D not certain. The CDR3 sequence is 12 residues long. V gave up 1 base and J gave up 7 bases, with 5 bases separating them. Germline V gene sequence: CDR1 PRHDT, CDR2 FYEKMQ (reference sequence). CDR3 region: CASSLVSNEQFF. The CDR3 DNA reads TGTGCCAGCAGCTTAGTATCGAATGAGCAGTTCTTC.

This clonotype was observed at least ten times. The V gene is TRBV2, the J gene TRBJ2-2; D perhaps matches TRBD1 (6 bases). Germline loops: CDR1 SNHLY, CDR2 FYNNEI. The CDR3 totals 14 residues. V was clipped by 2 bases and J by 7 bases, with 11 bases between them. The CDR3, as DNA: TGTGCCAGCAGTGAATCCAGGGGCGGCGGGGAGCTGTTTTTT. It translates to CASSESRGGGELFF.

This clonotype was seen many times. V is TRBV11-2 and J is TRBJ2-1; the D gene is possibly TRBD2 (6 bases). The germline CDR1 and CDR2 sequences are SGHAT and FQNNGV. The CDR3 consists of 15 residues. Between the trimmed V and J ends, which lost 2 bases and 6 bases, there was a span of 14 bases. The CDR3 DNA reads TGTGCCAGCAGCTTACCCACCGGGACTTCCAATGAGCAGTTCTTC. This translates into CASSLPTGTSNEQFF.

The chain couples TRBV20-1 to TRBJ2-1, with a tentative D call TRBD2 (6 bases). With 3 bases removed from V and 3 bases from J, the gap between germline ends came to 15 bases. The CDR3 runs to 15 residues. The germline V gene encodes CDR1 DFQATT and CDR2 SNEGSKA (reference sequence). For the CDR3, the DNA is TGCAGTGCTAGGGATGTGAGGCGGGACTACAATGAGCAGTTCTTC. Translating it yields CSARDVRRDYNEQFF.